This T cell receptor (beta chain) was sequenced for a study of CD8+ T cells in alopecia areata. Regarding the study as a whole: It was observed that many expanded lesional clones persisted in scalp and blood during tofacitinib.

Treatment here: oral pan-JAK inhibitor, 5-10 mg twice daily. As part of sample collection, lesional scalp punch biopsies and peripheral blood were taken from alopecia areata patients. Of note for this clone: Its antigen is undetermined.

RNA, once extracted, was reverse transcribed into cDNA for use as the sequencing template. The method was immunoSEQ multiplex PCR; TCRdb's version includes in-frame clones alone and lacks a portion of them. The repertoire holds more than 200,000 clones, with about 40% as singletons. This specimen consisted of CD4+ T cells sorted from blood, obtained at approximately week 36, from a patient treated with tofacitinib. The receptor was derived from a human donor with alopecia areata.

The CDR3 loop reads CASSRGSAASSYEQYF. In DNA form, the CDR3 reads TGCGCCAGCAGCCGGGGGTCCGCGGCTAGCTCCTACGAGCAGTACTTC. The V call is TRBV5-1, the J call TRBJ2-7, with D possibly being TRBD2 (6 bases). V was clipped by 4 bases and J by 0 bases, with 17 bases between them. The CDR3 runs to 16 residues. CDR1 is SGHRS and CDR2 is YFSETQ in the germline V gene.